The 24 T cell receptor beta chains listed next were all sequenced from one sample in a study of cytomegalovirus exposure and HLA in healthy donors. With 60 Vbeta and 13 Jbeta primers, the PCR was carried out. TCRdb keeps only in-frame clones here, not all; method: immunoSEQ multiplex PCR. The sample yields 85,000 to 110,000 clones, around 66% seen once. The source material was PBMCs. The origin of the receptors is a woman aged 50 to 65 in good health and CMV-seronegative.

CDR3 loop: CASSFSGRTYEQYF. CDR3 coding DNA: TGTGCCAGCAGCTTTAGCGGGCGAACCTACGAGCAGTACTTC. This sequence joins TRBV11-2 and TRBJ2-7; the match to TRBD2 covers 7 bases. Germline loops: CDR1 SGHAT, CDR2 FQNNGV. V shed 3 bases and J 2 bases; nucleotides not matched to a gene: 4. CDR3 length equals 14 residues.

The chain uses TRBV7-9 and TRBJ2-1; TRBD2 aligns across 8 bases. V shed 3 bases, J shed 4 bases, and the junction held 8 bases outside the gene matches. The CDR3 runs 16 residues. Germline loops: CDR1 SEHNR, CDR2 FQNEAQ (reference sequence). The CDR3 DNA sequence: TGTGCCAGCAGCTTCCGGGGCGGGGGGCCGTACAATGAGCAGTTCTTC. Encoded protein: CASSFRGGGPYNEQFF.

The sample holds one count of this clone. This chain joins TRBV10-3 and TRBJ1-1, with D maybe TRBD1 (6 bases). The germline V gene encodes CDR1 ENHRY and CDR2 SYGVKD. V was pared by 6 bases and J by 2 bases, with 16 bases between. This CDR3 has 15 amino acids. For the CDR3, the DNA is TGTGCCATCAGCATAAGACAGGCACCAAACACTGAAGCTTTCTTT. Translation: CAISIRQAPNTEAFF.

CDR3 sequence: CASSQDLLRETQYF. CDR3 nucleotide sequence: TGCGCCAGCAGCCAAGATTTGCTGAGGGAGACCCAGTACTTC. The chain joins TRBV4-1 to TRBJ2-5; D gene uncertain. With 0 bases removed from V and 5 bases from J, the gap between germline ends came to 10 bases. From germline, CDR1 is MGHRA and CDR2 YSYEKL. This CDR3 comprises 14 residues.

The V gene is TRBV5-4, the J gene TRBJ1-4; D may be TRBD1 (5 bases). The V gene's germline CDR1 is SGHNT and CDR2 YYREEE (reference sequence). V shed 0 bases and J shed 12 bases, with 12 bases lying between them. This CDR3 region has 13 residues. The CDR3 sequence: CASSLAREEELFF. CDR3 DNA sequence: TGTGCCAGCAGCTTGGCCAGGGAAGAGGAACTGTTTTTT.

The chain combines TRBV14 with TRBJ1-4; D ambiguous. CDR3 size: 16 residues. Trimming took off 0 bases at V and 4 bases at J, with 12 bases between the two ends. CDR1 and CDR2 from the germline V gene are SGHDN and FVKESK. CDR3 residues: CASSQDLAAINEKLFF. CDR3 nucleotide sequence: TGTGCCAGCAGCCAAGATTTGGCGGCAATTAATGAAAAACTGTTTTTT.

This clone was recorded once. The junction does not match germline at one end; this may be a read error. The same CDR3 also results from other DNA sequences found in this sample. This chain joins TRBV6-6 and TRBJ1-2, with 7 bases lining up with TRBD1. The CDR3 is 15 amino acids. CDR1 and CDR2 (germline): MNHNY, SVGAGI (reference sequence). The CDR3 region is CASSYSGGRNYGYTF. The CDR3 coding sequence is TGTGCTAGCAGTTACTCAGGGGGACGAAACTATGGCTACACCTTC.

The chain joins TRBV4-1 to TRBJ2-7; D is possibly TRBD1 (6 bases). The length of the CDR3 is 13 residues. Germline V gene sequence: CDR1 MGHRA, CDR2 YSYEKL. Trimming stripped 4 bases from V and 5 bases from J, with 12 bases between. CDR3 residues: CASSPARGNEQYF. The DNA of the CDR3 is TGCGCCAGCAGCCCGGCCAGGGGCAACGAGCAGTACTTC.

The table lists this clone with a few counts. The chain combines TRBV10-2 with TRBJ2-3, with 10 nucleotides matching TRBD1. Germline CDR1 reads WSHSY; CDR2 reads SAAADI. CDR3 length equals 17 residues. Germline trimming cut 3 bases from V and 2 bases from J; bases unmatched to any gene: 8. The chain's CDR3 is CASSDDRGRVSTDTQYF. The CDR3, as DNA: TGCGCCAGCAGTGACGACAGGGGGCGAGTCTCCACAGATACGCAGTATTTT.

This clone is labeled medium-sized. CDR3 amino acids: CASSQDMGTGGASGYTF. DNA of the CDR3: TGCGCCAGCAGCCAAGATATGGGGACAGGGGGCGCGAGCGGCTACACCTTC. The genes are TRBV4-1 and TRBJ1-2; 12 bases are a match to TRBD1. Unmatched junction bases numbered 10, after V lost 0 bases and J lost 8 bases. This CDR3 contains 17 residues. The germline V gene has CDR1 MGHRA and CDR2 YSYEKL.

The V and J genes are TRBV27 and TRBJ1-2, with D uncertain. Germline CDR1 and CDR2: MNHEY and SMNVEV (reference sequence). This CDR3 spans 14 amino acids. V lost 4 bases and J lost 4, with 13 bases in between. The CDR3 spells CASSSAGLLYGYTF. In DNA form, the CDR3 reads TGTGCCAGCAGTTCGGCAGGCTTGCTCTATGGCTACACCTTC.

The sample holds one count of this clone. V usage is TRBV15 and J usage is TRBJ2-2; a possible D gene is TRBD1 (6 bases). Trimming shortened V by 0 bases and J by 6 bases, and 11 bases separated the two germline ends. The germline V gene encodes CDR1 LNHNV and CDR2 YYDKDF (reference sequence). This CDR3 is built from 15 residues. The CDR3 sequence: CATSREPKGAGELFF. The CDR3 nucleotides read TGTGCCACCAGCAGAGAACCAAAGGGGGCCGGGGAGCTGTTTTTT.

V gene TRBV29-1 combines with J gene TRBJ2-5; TRBD1 aligns across 7 bases. Germline-derived CDR1 and CDR2 are SQVTM and ANQGSEA. There are 12 residues in the CDR3. J was trimmed by 3 bases and V by 7 bases; bases with no gene match: 5. CDR3 nucleotide sequence: TGCAGCGGCGATCAGGGGGAAGAGACCCAGTACTTC. Translating it yields CSGDQGEETQYF.

This CDR3 is CASSTQTGTGAGELFF. The CDR3 nucleotides are TGTGCCAGCAGCACCCAAACCGGGACAGGGGCCGGGGAGCTGTTTTTT. The V and J genes are TRBV7-8 and TRBJ2-2; 10 bases fit TRBD1. Unmatched junction bases numbered 9, after V lost 5 bases and J lost 6 bases. The germline gives CDR1 SGHVS, CDR2 FQNEAQ. This CDR3 spans 16 amino acids.

V usage is TRBV10-3 and J usage is TRBJ2-7, with D maybe TRBD2 (6 bases). The ends were cut back, 6 bases at V and 2 bases at J, with 14 bases in the middle. Germline CDR1 ENHRY, CDR2 SYGVKD. The CDR3 is 14 amino acids. CDR3 region: CAISSGLFAYEQYF. The CDR3, as DNA: TGTGCCATCAGCTCGGGACTGTTCGCCTACGAGCAGTACTTC.

The sample holds a few counts of this clone. This chain connects TRBV7-3 to TRBJ2-3; 7 bases are shared with TRBD1. V lost 5 bases and J lost 2; bases outside the gene matches: 4. CDR1 is SGHTA and CDR2 is FQGTGA in the germline V gene. The CDR3 runs 14 residues. CDR3 coding DNA: TGTGCCAGCAGCCCGACAGGGAACACAGATACGCAGTATTTT. Protein sequence: CASSPTGNTDTQYF.

A few counts support this clone. This sequence joins TRBV7-2 and TRBJ2-1, with TRBD1 as a possible D gene (6 bases). This CDR3 is 17 amino acids long. V was shortened by 0 bases and J by 4 bases, with 16 bases between the two germline ends. Germline CDR1 SGHTA, CDR2 FQGNSA. The CDR3 bases are TGTGCCAGCAGCTTAGCGCCATCCAGGGGACGATACAATGAGCAGTTCTTC. Protein product: CASSLAPSRGRYNEQFF.

This clone was counted only a few times. The rearrangement links TRBV7-2 to TRBJ1-2; D possibly corresponds to TRBD1 (5 bases). The germline V gene has CDR1 SGHTA and CDR2 FQGNSA. This CDR3 has 16 residues. V was trimmed by 1 base and J by 3 bases, leaving 15 bases between them. The CDR3 nucleotides read TGTGCCAGCAGCTTAGGGCCCCGGGGGGGAGACTATGGCTACACCTTC. This sequence encodes CASSLGPRGGDYGYTF.

This clone appeared a few times. The rearrangement links TRBV30 to TRBJ1-1; D perhaps matches TRBD1 (5 bases). This CDR3 region has 13 residues. Trimming pared 8 bases from V and 1 base from J, leaving 14 bases between. Germline CDR1 GTSNPN, CDR2 SVGIG (reference sequence). CDR3 coding DNA: TGTGCCGGGGAGGGGCAGGGGAACACTGAAGCTTTCTTT. It yields the protein CAGEGQGNTEAFF.

V usage is TRBV6-6 and J usage is TRBJ2-4; 8 bases match TRBD2. This CDR3 has 14 residues. J was trimmed by 1 base and V by 5 bases; bases with no gene match: 1. Germline assignment: CDR1 MNHNY and CDR2 SVGAGI (reference sequence). CDR3 nucleotide sequence: TGTGCCAGCAGTCAGCGGGGGGCCAAAAACATTCAGTACTTC. The encoded protein is CASSQRGAKNIQYF.

This clone was seen just once. For the CDR3, the DNA is TGTGCCACCAGCCAACAACCAGACAGGGTGGCCTCCTTTTTTGGCTACACCTTC. Protein product: CATSQQPDRVASFFGYTF. The V gene is TRBV15, the J gene TRBJ1-2, with 7 positions matching TRBD1. Germline values: CDR1 LNHNV, CDR2 YYDKDF (reference sequence). J lost 7 bases, V lost 5 bases, and 22 bases had no gene match. The CDR3 is 18 residues long. Full variable domain (missing parts from reference TRBV15 and TRBJ1-2): DAMVIQNPRYQVTQFGKPVTLSCSQTLNHNVMYWYQQKSSQAPKLLFHYYDKDFNNEADTPDNFQSRRPNTSFCFLDIRSPGLGDTAMYLCATSQQPDRVASFFGYTFGSGTRLTVV.

The chain carries TRBV29-1 and TRBJ2-1; D unresolved. Germline lookup yields CDR1 SQVTM and CDR2 ANQGSEA. Trimming removed 5 bases from V and 7 bases from J, with 6 bases in between. This CDR3 has 10 amino acids. The CDR3 nucleotides read TGCAGCGTTCCACATAATGAGCAGTTCTTC. Translated, it gives CSVPHNEQFF.

This clone was recorded once. The CDR3 coding sequence is TGTGCTAGTGGCTACGGACAGGGCCAACTCAATGAGCAGTTCTTC. As protein: CASGYGQGQLNEQFF. The chain joins TRBV12-5 to TRBJ2-1; TRBD1 matches at 8 bases. This CDR3 region has 15 residues. CDR1 and CDR2 from the germline V gene are LGHNT and FRNRAP. V shed 6 bases and J 6 bases; nucleotides not matched to a gene: 10.

The genes are TRBV5-6 and TRBJ2-7; 9 bases are a match to TRBD1. With V trimmed by 5 bases and J by 4 bases, 4 bases remained unmatched. In germline, CDR1 is SGHDT, CDR2 YYEEEE. The CDR3 loop spans 13 amino acids. The CDR3 sequence is CASRGQGKYEQYF. The DNA for the CDR3 is TGTGCCAGCAGGGGACAGGGAAAGTACGAGCAGTACTTC.